This TCR beta chain originates from a study of T cell changes during pregnancy in multiple sclerosis. Germline assignment: CDR1 GTSNPN and CDR2 SVGIG (reference sequence). The J segment lost 1 base and the V segment lost 1 base, leaving 3 bases of the junction unmatched. The CDR3 spans 14 residues. The method was immunoSEQ multiplex PCR; TCRdb's version includes in-frame clones alone and lacks a portion of them. Of approximately 40,000 clones detected, around 90% appear once; the ten largest clones hold approximately 0.35%. Material: CD4+ T cells from peripheral blood mononuclear cells, obtained after pregnancy. The chain couples TRBV30 to TRBJ1-1, with 7 bases lining up with TRBD1. This TCR was sampled from a female donor in good health, enrolled as a control in a pregnancy study. DNA for the CDR3: TGTGCCTGGAGTGGGGACAGAGCGAACACTGAAGCTTTCTTT. It encodes CAWSGDRANTEAFF.